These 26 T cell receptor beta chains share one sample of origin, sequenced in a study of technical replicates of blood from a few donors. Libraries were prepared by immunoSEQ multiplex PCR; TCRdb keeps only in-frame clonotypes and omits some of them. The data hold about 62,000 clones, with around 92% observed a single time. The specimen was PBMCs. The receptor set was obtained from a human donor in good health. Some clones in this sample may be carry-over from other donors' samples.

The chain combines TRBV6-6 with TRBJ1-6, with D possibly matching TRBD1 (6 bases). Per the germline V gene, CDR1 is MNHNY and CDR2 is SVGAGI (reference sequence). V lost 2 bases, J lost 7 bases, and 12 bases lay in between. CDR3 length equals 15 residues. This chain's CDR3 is CASSYEDRLNSPLHF. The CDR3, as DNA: TGTGCCAGCAGTTACGAGGACAGACTAAATTCACCCCTCCACTTT.

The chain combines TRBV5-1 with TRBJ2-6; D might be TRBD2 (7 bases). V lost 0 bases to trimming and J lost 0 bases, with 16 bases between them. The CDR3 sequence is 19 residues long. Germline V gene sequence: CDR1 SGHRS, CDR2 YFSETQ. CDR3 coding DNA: TGCGCCAGCAGCTTGGTGGGGGGGCAGGGATTCTCTGGGGCCAACGTCCTGACTTTC. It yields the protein CASSLVGGQGFSGANVLTF. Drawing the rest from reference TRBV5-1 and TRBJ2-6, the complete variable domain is KAGVTQTPRYLIKTRGQQVTLSCSPISGHRSVSWYQQTPGQGLQFLFEYFSETQRNKGNFPGRFSGRQFSNSRSEMNVSTLELGDSALYLCASSLVGGQGFSGANVLTFGAGSRLTVL.

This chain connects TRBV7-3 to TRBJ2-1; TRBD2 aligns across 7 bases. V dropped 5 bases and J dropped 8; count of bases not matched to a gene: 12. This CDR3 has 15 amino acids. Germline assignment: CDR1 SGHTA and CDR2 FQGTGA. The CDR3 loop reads CASSHRTRGRDEQFF. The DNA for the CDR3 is TGTGCCAGCAGCCACCGGACTAGAGGTAGGGATGAGCAGTTCTTC.

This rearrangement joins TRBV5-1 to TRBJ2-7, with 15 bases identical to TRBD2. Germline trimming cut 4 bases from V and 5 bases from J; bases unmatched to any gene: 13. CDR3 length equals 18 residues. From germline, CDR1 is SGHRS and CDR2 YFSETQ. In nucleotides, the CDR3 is TGCGCCAGCAGCCCACTGGGACTAGCGGGAGGCCCTCGCGACGAGCAGTACTTC. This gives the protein CASSPLGLAGGPRDEQYF.

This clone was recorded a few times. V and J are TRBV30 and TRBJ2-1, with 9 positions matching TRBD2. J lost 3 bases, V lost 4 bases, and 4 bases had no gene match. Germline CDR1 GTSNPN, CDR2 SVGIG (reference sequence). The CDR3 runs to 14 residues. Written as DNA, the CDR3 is TGTGCCTGGAAGGCGGGAGGGAACTACAATGAGCAGTTCTTC. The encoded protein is CAWKAGGNYNEQFF.

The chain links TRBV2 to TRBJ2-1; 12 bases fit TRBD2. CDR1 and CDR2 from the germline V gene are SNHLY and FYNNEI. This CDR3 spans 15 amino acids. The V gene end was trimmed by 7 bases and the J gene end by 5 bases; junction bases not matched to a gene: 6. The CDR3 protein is CASNLAGGIDNEQFF. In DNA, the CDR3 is TGTGCCAGCAACCTAGCGGGGGGGATTGACAATGAGCAGTTCTTC.

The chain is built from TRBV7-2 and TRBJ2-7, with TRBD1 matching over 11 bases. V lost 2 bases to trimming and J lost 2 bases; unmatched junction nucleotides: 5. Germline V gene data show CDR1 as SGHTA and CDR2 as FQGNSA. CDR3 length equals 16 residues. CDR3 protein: CASSLPSGQGAYEQYF. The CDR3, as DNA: TGTGCCAGCAGCTTACCCTCGGGACAGGGGGCCTACGAGCAGTACTTC.

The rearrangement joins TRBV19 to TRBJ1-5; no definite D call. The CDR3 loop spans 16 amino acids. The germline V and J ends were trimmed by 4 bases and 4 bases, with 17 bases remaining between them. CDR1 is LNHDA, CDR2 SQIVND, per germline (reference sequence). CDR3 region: CASSKNTPTGNQPQHF. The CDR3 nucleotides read TGTGCCAGTAGTAAAAACACACCGACTGGGAATCAGCCCCAGCATTTT. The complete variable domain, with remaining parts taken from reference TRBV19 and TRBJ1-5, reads DGGITQSPKYLFRKEGQNVTLSCEQNLNHDAMYWYRQDPGQGLRLIYYSQIVNDFQKGDIAEGYSVSREKKESFPLTVTSAQKNPTAFYLCASSKNTPTGNQPQHFGDGTRLSIL.

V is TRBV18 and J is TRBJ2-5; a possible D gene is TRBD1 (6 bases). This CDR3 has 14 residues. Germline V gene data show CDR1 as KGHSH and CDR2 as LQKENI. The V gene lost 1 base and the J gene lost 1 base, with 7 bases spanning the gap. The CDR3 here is CASSPLQGQETQYF. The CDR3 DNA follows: TGTGCCAGCTCACCACTACAGGGCCAAGAGACCCAGTACTTC.

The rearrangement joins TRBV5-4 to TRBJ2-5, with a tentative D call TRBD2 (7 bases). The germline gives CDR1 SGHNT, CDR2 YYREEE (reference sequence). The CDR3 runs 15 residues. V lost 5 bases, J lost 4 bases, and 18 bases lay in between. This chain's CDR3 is CASSYKLGGAETQYF. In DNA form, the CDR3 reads TGTGCCAGCAGTTACAAACTAGGGGGGGCAGAGACCCAGTACTTC. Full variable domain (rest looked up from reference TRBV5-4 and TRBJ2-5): ETGVTQSPTHLIKTRGQQVTLRCSSQSGHNTVSWYQQALGQGPQFIFQYYREEENGRGNFPPRFSGLQFPNYSSELNVNALELDDSALYLCASSYKLGGAETQYFGPGTRLLVL.

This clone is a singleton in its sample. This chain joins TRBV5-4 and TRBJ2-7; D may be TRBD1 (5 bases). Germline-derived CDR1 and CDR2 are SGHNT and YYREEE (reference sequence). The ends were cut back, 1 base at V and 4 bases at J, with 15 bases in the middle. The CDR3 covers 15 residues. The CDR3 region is CASSLNPWGPYEQYF. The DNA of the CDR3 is TGTGCCAGCAGCTTGAATCCCTGGGGCCCATACGAGCAGTACTTC.

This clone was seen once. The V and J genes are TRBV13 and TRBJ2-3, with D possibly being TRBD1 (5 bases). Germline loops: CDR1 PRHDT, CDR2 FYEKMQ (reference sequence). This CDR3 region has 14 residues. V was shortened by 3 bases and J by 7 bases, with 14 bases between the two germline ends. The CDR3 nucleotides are TGTGCCAGCAGCTTGGACATTGGTGGGTATACGCAGTATTTT. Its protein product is CASSLDIGGYTQYF. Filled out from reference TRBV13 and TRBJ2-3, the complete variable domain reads AAGVIQSPRHLIKEKRETATLKCYPIPRHDTVYWYQQGPGQDPQFLISFYEKMQSDKGSIPDRFSAQQFSDYHSELNMSSLELGDSALYFCASSLDIGGYTQYFGPGTRLTVL.

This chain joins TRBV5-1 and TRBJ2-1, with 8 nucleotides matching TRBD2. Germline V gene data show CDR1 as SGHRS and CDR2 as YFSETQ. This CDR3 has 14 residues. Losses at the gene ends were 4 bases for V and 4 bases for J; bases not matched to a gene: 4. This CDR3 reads CASSVSGGYNEQFF. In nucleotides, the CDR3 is TGCGCCAGCAGCGTCAGCGGGGGTTACAATGAGCAGTTCTTC.

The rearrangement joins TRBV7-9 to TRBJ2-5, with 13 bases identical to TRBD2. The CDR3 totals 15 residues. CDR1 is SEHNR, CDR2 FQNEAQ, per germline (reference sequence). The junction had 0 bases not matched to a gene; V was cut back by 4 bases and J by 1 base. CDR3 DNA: TGTGCCAGCAGCTGGACTAGCGGGGGCCAAGAGACCCAGTACTTC. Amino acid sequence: CASSWTSGGQETQYF.

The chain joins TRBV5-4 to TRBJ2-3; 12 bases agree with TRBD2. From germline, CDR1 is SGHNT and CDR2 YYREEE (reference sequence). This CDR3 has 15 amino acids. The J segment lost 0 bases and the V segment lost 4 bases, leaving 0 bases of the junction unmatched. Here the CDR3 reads CASSGTSGSTDTQYF. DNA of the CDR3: TGTGCCAGCAGCGGGACTAGCGGGAGCACAGATACGCAGTATTTT.

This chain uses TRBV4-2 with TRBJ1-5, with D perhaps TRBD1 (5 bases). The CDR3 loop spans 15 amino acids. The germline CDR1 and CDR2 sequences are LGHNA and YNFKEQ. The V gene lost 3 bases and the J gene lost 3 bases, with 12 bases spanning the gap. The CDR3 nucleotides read TGTGCCAGCAGCCAGGAGGGGAGGAACAATCAGCCCCAGCATTTT. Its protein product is CASSQEGRNNQPQHF.

CDR3 nucleotides: TGCAGCGTTGAAGGCAGACAGGGGGCAGGTAATGAGCAGTTCTTC. This gives the protein CSVEGRQGAGNEQFF. The rearrangement links TRBV29-1 to TRBJ2-1; 10 nucleotides align to TRBD1. The ends lost 1 base at V and 7 bases at J; junction bases unmatched: 7. The CDR3 totals 15 residues. The germline CDR1 and CDR2 sequences are SQVTM and ANQGSEA.

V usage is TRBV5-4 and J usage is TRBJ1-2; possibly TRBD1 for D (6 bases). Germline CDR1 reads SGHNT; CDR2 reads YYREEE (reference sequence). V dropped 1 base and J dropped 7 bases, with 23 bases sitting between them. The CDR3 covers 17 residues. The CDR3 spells CASSLSGRGRGVSGYTF. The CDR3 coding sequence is TGTGCCAGCAGCTTGTCGGGTCGGGGCAGGGGAGTATCTGGCTACACCTTC.

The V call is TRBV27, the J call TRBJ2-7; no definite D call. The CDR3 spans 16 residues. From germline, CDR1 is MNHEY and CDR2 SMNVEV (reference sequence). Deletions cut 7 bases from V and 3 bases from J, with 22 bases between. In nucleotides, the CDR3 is TGTGCCAGCACTAACCCACTAAGACGGCTAGACTACGAGCAGTACTTC. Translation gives CASTNPLRRLDYEQYF.

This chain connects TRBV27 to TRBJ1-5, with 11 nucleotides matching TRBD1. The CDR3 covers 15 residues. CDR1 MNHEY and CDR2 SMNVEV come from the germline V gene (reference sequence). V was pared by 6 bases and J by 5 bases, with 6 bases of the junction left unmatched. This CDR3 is CASRSGTGGYQPQHF. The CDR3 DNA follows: TGTGCCAGCAGATCCGGGACAGGGGGATATCAGCCCCAGCATTTT.

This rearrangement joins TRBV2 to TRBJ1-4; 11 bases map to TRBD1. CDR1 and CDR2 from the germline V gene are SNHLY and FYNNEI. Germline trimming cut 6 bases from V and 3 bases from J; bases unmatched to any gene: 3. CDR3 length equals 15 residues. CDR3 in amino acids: CASRGQGAPNEKLFF. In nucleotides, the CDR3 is TGTGCCAGCAGAGGACAGGGGGCTCCTAATGAAAAACTGTTTTTT.

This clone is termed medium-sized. CDR3 in amino acids: CASSPGGQNTIYF. CDR3 sequence (DNA): TGTGCCAGCAGCCCCGGTGGACAGAACACCATATATTTT. This sequence joins TRBV7-9 and TRBJ1-3; the D gene is possibly TRBD1 (6 bases). The CDR3 extends over 13 amino acids. Germline CDR1 is SEHNR and CDR2 is FQNEAQ (reference sequence). Trimming cost V 5 bases and J 7 bases, with 12 bases left between them.

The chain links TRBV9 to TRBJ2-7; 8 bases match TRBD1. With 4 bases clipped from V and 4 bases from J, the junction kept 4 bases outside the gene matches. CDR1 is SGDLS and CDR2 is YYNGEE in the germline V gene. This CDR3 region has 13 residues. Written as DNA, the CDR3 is TGTGCCAGCAGCAGGACAGGGAGTTACGAGCAGTACTTC. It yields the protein CASSRTGSYEQYF.

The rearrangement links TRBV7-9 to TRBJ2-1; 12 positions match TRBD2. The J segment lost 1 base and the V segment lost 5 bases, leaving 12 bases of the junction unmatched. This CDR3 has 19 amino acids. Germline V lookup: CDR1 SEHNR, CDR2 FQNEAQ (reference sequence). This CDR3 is CASSQLLAGGEKSYNEQFF. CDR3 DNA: TGTGCCAGCAGCCAACTACTAGCGGGGGGCGAGAAATCCTACAATGAGCAGTTCTTC.

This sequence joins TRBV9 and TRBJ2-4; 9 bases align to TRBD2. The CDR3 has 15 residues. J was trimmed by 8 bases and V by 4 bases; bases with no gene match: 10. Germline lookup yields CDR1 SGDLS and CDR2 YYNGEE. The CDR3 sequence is CASSSLPSGTDIQYF. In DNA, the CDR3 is TGTGCCAGCAGCTCCTTGCCTAGCGGGACAGACATTCAGTACTTC.

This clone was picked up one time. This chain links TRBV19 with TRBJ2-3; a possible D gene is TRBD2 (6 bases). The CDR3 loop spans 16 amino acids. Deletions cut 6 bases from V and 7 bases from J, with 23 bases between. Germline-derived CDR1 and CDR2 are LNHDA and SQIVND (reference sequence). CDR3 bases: TGTGCCAGTAGGGAGGGTGGCGGAGGGATAGGTTATACGCAGTATTTT. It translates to CASREGGGGIGYTQYF.